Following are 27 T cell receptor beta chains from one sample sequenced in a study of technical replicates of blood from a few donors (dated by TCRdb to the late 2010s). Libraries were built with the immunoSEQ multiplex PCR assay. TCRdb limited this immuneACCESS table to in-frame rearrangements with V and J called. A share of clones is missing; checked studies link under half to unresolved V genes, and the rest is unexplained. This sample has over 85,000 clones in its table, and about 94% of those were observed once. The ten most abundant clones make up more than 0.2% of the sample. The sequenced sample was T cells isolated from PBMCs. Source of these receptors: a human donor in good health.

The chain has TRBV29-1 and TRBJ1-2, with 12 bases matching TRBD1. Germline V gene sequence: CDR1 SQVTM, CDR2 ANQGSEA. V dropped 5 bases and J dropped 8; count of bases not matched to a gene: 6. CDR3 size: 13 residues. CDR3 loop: CSVMGQGAGGYTF. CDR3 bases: TGCAGCGTTATGGGACAGGGGGCGGGAGGCTACACCTTC.

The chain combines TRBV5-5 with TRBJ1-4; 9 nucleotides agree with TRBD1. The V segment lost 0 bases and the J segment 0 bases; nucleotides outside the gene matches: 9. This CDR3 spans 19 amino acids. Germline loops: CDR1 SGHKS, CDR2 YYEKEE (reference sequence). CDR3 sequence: CASSLGLQGALATNEKLFF. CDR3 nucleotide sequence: TGTGCCAGCAGCTTGGGACTACAGGGGGCCCTTGCAACTAATGAAAAACTGTTTTTT.

The CDR3 reads CASMELAGYSTDTQYF. The CDR3 DNA sequence: TGTGCCAGCATGGAACTAGCGGGGTATAGCACAGATACGCAGTATTTT. The chain couples TRBV2 to TRBJ2-3, with 10 positions matching TRBD2. The V and J ends lost 7 bases and 0 bases, in that order; junction bases with no gene match: 7. CDR3 size: 16 residues. CDR1 and CDR2 from the germline V gene are SNHLY and FYNNEI.

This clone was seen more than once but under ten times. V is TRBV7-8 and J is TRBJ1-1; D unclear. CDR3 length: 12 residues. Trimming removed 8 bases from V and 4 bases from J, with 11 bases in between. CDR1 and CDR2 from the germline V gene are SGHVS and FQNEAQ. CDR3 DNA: TGTGCCAGCGGGAACGGGGTCACTGAAGCTTTCTTT. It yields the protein CASGNGVTEAFF.

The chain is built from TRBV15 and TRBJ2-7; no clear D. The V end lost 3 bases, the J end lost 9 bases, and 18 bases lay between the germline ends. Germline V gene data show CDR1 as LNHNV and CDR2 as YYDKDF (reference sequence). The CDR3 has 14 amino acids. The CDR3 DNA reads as TGTGCCACCAGCAGCGGAGCAGCACCGCTTGGGCAGTACTTC. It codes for CATSSGAAPLGQYF. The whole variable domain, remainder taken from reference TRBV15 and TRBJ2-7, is DAMVIQNPRYQVTQFGKPVTLSCSQTLNHNVMYWYQQKSSQAPKLLFHYYDKDFNNEADTPDNFQSRRPNTSFCFLDIRSPGLGDTAMYLCATSSGAAPLGQYFGPGTRLTVT.

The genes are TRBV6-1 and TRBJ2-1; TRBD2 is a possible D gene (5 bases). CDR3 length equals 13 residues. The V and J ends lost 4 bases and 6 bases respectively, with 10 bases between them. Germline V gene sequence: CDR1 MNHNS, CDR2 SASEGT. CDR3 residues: CASSVTGSNEQFF. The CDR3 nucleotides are TGTGCCAGCAGTGTGACGGGGAGCAATGAGCAGTTCTTC.

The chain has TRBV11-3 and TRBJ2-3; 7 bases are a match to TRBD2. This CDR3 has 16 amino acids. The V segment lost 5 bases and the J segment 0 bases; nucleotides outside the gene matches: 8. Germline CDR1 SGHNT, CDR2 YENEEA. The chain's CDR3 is CASSTRGGSSTDTQYF. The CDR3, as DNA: TGTGCCAGCAGCACCCGCGGCGGGAGTAGCACAGATACGCAGTATTTT.

CDR3 loop: CATPTTGEPTYNEQFF. CDR3 coding DNA: TGTGCCACCCCAACTACGGGAGAGCCTACCTACAATGAGCAGTTCTTC. This sequence joins TRBV15 and TRBJ2-1; D perhaps matches TRBD2 (6 bases). The germline V gene has CDR1 LNHNV and CDR2 YYDKDF (reference sequence). V gave up 8 bases and J gave up 2 bases, with 19 bases separating them. The CDR3 loop spans 16 amino acids.

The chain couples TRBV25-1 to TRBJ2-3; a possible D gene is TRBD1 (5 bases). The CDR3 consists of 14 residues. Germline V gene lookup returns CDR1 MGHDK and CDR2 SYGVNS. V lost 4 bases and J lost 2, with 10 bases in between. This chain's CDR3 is CASSGRQFTDTQYF. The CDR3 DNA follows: TGTGCCAGCAGTGGGAGACAGTTCACAGATACGCAGTATTTT.

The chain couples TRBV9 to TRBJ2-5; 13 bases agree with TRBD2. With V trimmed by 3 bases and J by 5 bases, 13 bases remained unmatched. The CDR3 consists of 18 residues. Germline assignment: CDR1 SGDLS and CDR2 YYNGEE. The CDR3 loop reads CASSAKSTSGGAEETQYF. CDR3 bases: TGTGCCAGCAGCGCCAAGAGTACTAGCGGGGGGGCGGAGGAGACCCAGTACTTC.

CDR3 protein: CASRAAGGLGELFF. DNA of the CDR3: TGTGCCAGCAGGGCCGCAGGGGGCCTGGGGGAGCTGTTTTTT. The rearrangement joins TRBV28 to TRBJ2-2; 8 positions agree with TRBD1. This CDR3 region has 14 residues. Trimming took 6 bases from V and 8 from J; bases not matched to a gene: 8. The germline gives CDR1 MDHEN, CDR2 SYDVKM.

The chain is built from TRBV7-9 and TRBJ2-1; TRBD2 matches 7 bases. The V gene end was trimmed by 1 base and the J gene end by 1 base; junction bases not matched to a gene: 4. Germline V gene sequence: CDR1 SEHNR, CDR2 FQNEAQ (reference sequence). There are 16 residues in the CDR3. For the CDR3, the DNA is TGTGCCAGCAGCTTAGACCCTAGCGGATCCTACAATGAGCAGTTCTTC. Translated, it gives CASSLDPSGSYNEQFF.

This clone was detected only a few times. CDR3 sequence (DNA): TGTGCCAGCAGCGGCGACAGGGGGAACACTGAAGCTTTCTTT. Translated, it gives CASSGDRGNTEAFF. This chain links TRBV7-6 with TRBJ1-1; 8 positions match TRBD1. The CDR3 loop spans 14 amino acids. From germline, CDR1 is SGHVS and CDR2 FNYEAQ. Trimming took 5 bases from V and 1 from J; bases not matched to a gene: 3.

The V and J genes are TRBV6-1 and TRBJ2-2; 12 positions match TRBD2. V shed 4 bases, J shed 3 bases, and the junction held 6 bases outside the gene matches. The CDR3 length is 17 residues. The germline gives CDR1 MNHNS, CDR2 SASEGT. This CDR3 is CASSGLAGEIYTGELFF. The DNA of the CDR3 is TGTGCCAGCAGTGGACTAGCGGGAGAGATATACACCGGGGAGCTGTTTTTT.

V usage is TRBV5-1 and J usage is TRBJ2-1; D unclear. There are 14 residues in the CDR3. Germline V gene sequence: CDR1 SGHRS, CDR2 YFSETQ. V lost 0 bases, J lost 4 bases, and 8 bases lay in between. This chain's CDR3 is CASSLVNGYNEQFF. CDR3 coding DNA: TGCGCCAGCAGCTTGGTTAACGGGTACAATGAGCAGTTCTTC.

The CDR3 spells CASSLAPPRQTEKLFF. The CDR3 DNA follows: TGTGCCAGCAGCTTAGCGCCCCCCCGACAGACCGAAAAACTGTTTTTT. The chain recombines TRBV11-2 with TRBJ1-4; TRBD1 is a possible D gene (5 bases). V was pared by 1 base and J by 8 bases, with 17 bases between. Germline V gene sequence: CDR1 SGHAT, CDR2 FQNNGV. The CDR3 has 16 residues.

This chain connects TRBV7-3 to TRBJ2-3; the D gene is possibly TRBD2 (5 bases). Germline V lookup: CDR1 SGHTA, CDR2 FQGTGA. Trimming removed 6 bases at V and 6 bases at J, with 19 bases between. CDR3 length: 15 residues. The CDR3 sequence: CASRAGGLADDTQYF. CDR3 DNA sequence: TGTGCCAGCAGGGCTGGCGGGCTAGCAGATGATACGCAGTATTTT.

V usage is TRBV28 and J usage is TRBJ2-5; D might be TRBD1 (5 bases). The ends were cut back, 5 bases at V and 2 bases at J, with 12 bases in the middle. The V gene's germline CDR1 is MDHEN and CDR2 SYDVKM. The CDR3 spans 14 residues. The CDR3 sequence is CASSRAGRQETQYF. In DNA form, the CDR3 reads TGTGCCAGCAGTCGGGCAGGGCGGCAAGAGACCCAGTACTTC.

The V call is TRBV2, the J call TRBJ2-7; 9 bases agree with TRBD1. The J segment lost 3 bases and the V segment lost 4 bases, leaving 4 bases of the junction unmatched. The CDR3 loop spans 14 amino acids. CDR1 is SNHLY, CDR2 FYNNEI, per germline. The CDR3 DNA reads TGTGCCAGCAGTGGACAGGGGGTCGGCTACGAGCAGTACTTC. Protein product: CASSGQGVGYEQYF.

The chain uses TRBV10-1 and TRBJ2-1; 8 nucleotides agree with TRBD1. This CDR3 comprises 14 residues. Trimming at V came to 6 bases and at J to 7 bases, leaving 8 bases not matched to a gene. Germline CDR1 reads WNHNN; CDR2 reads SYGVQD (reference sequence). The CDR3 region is CASSLGTGSNEQFF. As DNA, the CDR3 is TGCGCCAGCAGCCTCGGGACAGGCTCGAATGAGCAGTTCTTC.

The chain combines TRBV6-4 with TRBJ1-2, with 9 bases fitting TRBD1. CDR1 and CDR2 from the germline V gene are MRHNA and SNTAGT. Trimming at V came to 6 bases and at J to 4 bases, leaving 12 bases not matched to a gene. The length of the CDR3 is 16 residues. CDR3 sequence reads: CASRGTGGPYGYGYTF. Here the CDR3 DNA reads TGTGCCAGCAGGGGAACAGGGGGCCCGTATGGCTATGGCTACACCTTC.

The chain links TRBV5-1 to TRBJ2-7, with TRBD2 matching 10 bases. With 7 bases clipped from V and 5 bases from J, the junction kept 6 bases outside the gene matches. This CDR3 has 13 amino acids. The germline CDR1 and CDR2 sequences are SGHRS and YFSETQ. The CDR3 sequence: CASGLAGVNEQYF. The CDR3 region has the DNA TGCGCCAGCGGTCTAGCGGGAGTAAACGAGCAGTACTTC.

DNA of the CDR3: TGTGCCAGCAGTGACTTCCCTGGGGGCGGTTATGGCTACACCTTC. It specifies CASSDFPGGGYGYTF. The chain has TRBV6-4 and TRBJ1-2; perhaps TRBD1 as D (6 bases). Trimming took 1 base from V and 5 from J, leaving 14 bases between them. Germline lookup yields CDR1 MRHNA and CDR2 SNTAGT. The CDR3 contains 15 residues.

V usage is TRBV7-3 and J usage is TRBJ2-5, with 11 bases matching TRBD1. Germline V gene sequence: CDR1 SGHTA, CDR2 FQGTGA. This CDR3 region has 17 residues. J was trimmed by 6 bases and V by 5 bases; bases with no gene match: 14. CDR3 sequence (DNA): TGTGCCAGCAGCCAATCCCCGGGACAGGGGGTCGGAAAGACCCAGTACTTC. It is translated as CASSQSPGQGVGKTQYF.

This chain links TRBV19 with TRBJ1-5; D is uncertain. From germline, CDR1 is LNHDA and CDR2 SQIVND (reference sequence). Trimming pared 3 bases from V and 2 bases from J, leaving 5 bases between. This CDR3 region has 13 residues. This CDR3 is CASSIRRNQPQHF. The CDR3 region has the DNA TGTGCCAGTAGTATTCGTCGCAATCAGCCCCAGCATTTT.

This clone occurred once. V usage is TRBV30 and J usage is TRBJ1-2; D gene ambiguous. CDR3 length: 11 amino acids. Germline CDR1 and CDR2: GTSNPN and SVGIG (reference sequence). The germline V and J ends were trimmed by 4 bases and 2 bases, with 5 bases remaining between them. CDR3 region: CAWTGNYGYTF. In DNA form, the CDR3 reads TGTGCCTGGACAGGAAACTATGGCTACACCTTC.

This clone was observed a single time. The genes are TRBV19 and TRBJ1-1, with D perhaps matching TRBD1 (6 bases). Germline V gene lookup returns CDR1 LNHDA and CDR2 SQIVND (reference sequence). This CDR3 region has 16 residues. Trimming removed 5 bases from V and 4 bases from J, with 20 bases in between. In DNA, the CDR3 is TGTGCCAGTAGTCCCCTATTAGGGGGGGCTTTCACTGAAGCTTTCTTT. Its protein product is CASSPLLGGAFTEAFF. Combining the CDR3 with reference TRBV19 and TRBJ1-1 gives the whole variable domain DGGITQSPKYLFRKEGQNVTLSCEQNLNHDAMYWYRQDPGQGLRLIYYSQIVNDFQKGDIAEGYSVSREKKESFPLTVTSAQKNPTAFYLCASSPLLGGAFTEAFFGQGTRLTVV.